This T cell receptor (beta chain) was retrieved from a study of T cell responses to AZD1222 COVID-19 vaccine. Study observations and caveats: White British ancestry dominated among donors, who included more females, and clonal diversity was possibly underestimated. CD4 TCRs associated with vaccination spanned spike, dominating at 160-218 and 743-854.

A note on this clone: Its antigen is not known.

Germline CDR1 is MNHEY and CDR2 is SMNVEV (reference sequence). Losses at the gene ends were 7 bases for V and 2 bases for J; bases not matched to a gene: 13. The CDR3 runs to 16 residues. TCRdb keeps only in-frame clones here, not all; method: immunoSEQ multiplex PCR. The sample has approximately 110,000 clones; about 87% are singletons. This rearrangement joins TRBV27 to TRBJ2-7; 8 bases are shared with TRBD1. The input for sequencing was peripheral blood, taken 28 days after the second AZD1222 dose. The receptor's source is an adult who received the AZD1222 COVID-19 vaccine. In nucleotides, the CDR3 is TGTGCCAGCACCCCGACAGGGGTCGTTTGGGCCTACGAGCAGTACTTC. Protein: CASTPTGVVWAYEQYF.